The 10 T cell receptor beta chains given below trace back to one sample, sequenced in a study of immune cell composition in non-small cell lung cancer. Clones were read by immunoSEQ multiplex PCR, and TCRdb kept only the in-frame ones, dropping some. The sample gives 4,900 or so clones, 70% to 80% of which show up once; approximately 10% is in the top ten. Sequencing was done on a sample of lung tumor tissue. Source of these receptors: a human donor with non-small cell lung cancer.

The chain carries TRBV19 and TRBJ1-1; the match to TRBD1 covers 7 bases. CDR3 size: 18 residues. Germline V gene data show CDR1 as LNHDA and CDR2 as SQIVND (reference sequence). J was trimmed by 3 bases and V by 4 bases; bases with no gene match: 17. For the CDR3, the DNA is TGTGCCAGTAGTACAAAGACTTTACCGAAGGGGGCATACACTGAAGCTTTCTTT. This encodes CASSTKTLPKGAYTEAFF.

The rearrangement joins TRBV6-6 to TRBJ1-1; a weak D match, TRBD1 (6 bases). In germline, CDR1 is MNHNY, CDR2 SVGAGI (reference sequence). CDR3 length: 13 residues. The V and J ends lost 3 bases and 7 bases respectively, with 12 bases between them. CDR3 nucleotides: TGTGCCAGCAGTTATTGGGAGGGGGGTGAAGCTTTCTTT. It specifies CASSYWEGGEAFF.

By sample fraction, this clone is medium-sized. The V and J genes are TRBV9 and TRBJ2-7; 9 bases align to TRBD2. The trim removed 4 bases at V and 2 bases at J, leaving 13 bases unmatched. Germline-derived CDR1 and CDR2 are SGDLS and YYNGEE. The CDR3 sequence is 17 residues long. CDR3 sequence reads: CASSPGIAGESPYEQYF. The DNA for the CDR3 is TGTGCCAGCAGCCCGGGGATAGCGGGAGAAAGCCCCTACGAGCAGTACTTC.

The V and J genes are TRBV7-2 and TRBJ2-7; TRBD1 aligns across 11 bases. This CDR3 region has 18 residues. Germline assignment: CDR1 SGHTA and CDR2 FQGNSA. J gave up 2 bases and V 0 bases, and 9 bases lay outside the gene matches. CDR3 loop: CASSLAVIGTGGAYEQYF. DNA of the CDR3: TGTGCCAGCAGCTTAGCCGTGATCGGGACAGGGGGAGCCTACGAGCAGTACTTC.

V and J are TRBV25-1 and TRBJ1-5, with no clear D. Germline V gene lookup returns CDR1 MGHDK and CDR2 SYGVNS. The CDR3 spans 14 residues. Trimming took off 5 bases at V and 2 bases at J, with 10 bases between the two ends. CDR3 DNA: TGTGCCAGCAGTTACGGGAATGGCAATCAGCCCCAGCATTTT. This translates into CASSYGNGNQPQHF. Drawing the rest from reference TRBV25-1 and TRBJ1-5, the complete variable domain is EADIYQTPRYLVIGTGKKITLECSQTMGHDKMYWYQQDPGMELHLIHYSYGVNSTEKGDLSSESTVSRIRTEHFPLTLESARPSHTSQYLCASSYGNGNQPQHFGDGTRLSIL.

The V gene is TRBV30, the J gene TRBJ2-3, with D possibly matching TRBD2 (6 bases). CDR1 and CDR2 (germline): GTSNPN, SVGIG (reference sequence). V lost 1 base and J 7 bases, leaving 12 bases between the germline ends. The CDR3 sequence is 13 residues long. The chain's CDR3 is CAWSGGLEYTQYF. CDR3 sequence (DNA): TGTGCCTGGAGTGGGGGACTTGAGTATACGCAGTATTTT.

This chain connects TRBV4-1 to TRBJ1-1; the D gene is possibly TRBD1 (5 bases). The V end lost 8 bases, the J end lost 0 bases, and 13 bases lay between the germline ends. There are 14 residues in the CDR3. Per germline, CDR1 MGHRA and CDR2 YSYEKL. The DNA for the CDR3 is TGCGCCAGCGGCACAGGTAAAATGAACACTGAAGCTTTCTTT. Translated, it gives CASGTGKMNTEAFF.

The V gene is TRBV19, the J gene TRBJ1-3; D gene unclear. Trimming took 5 bases from V and 0 from J, leaving 8 bases between them. Per germline, CDR1 LNHDA and CDR2 SQIVND (reference sequence). This CDR3 has 14 amino acids. In nucleotides, the CDR3 is TGTGCCAGTAGTCCAGTTCACTCTGGAAACACCATATATTTT. This gives the protein CASSPVHSGNTIYF. Variable domain in full (rest from reference TRBV19 and TRBJ1-3): DGGITQSPKYLFRKEGQNVTLSCEQNLNHDAMYWYRQDPGQGLRLIYYSQIVNDFQKGDIAEGYSVSREKKESFPLTVTSAQKNPTAFYLCASSPVHSGNTIYFGEGSWLTVV.

The CDR3 protein is CASSSSQGGPYGYTF. Here the CDR3 DNA reads TGTGCCAGCAGCTCCAGCCAAGGGGGCCCTTATGGCTACACCTTC. The chain combines TRBV9 with TRBJ1-2; TRBD1 aligns across 7 bases. Germline CDR1 and CDR2: SGDLS and YYNGEE. The CDR3 has 15 amino acids. V trimming: 4 bases; J trimming: 5 bases; junction bases outside the gene matches: 11.

The chain combines TRBV9 with TRBJ1-1; D gene ambiguous. In germline, CDR1 is SGDLS, CDR2 YYNGEE. CDR3 length: 14 residues. V dropped 0 bases and J dropped 0 bases, with 6 bases sitting between them. CDR3 DNA: TGTGCCAGCAGCGTAGGGACTATGAACACTGAAGCTTTCTTT. It translates to CASSVGTMNTEAFF. The whole variable domain, filled in from reference TRBV9 and TRBJ1-1, reads DSGVTQTPKHLITATGQRVTLRCSPRSGDLSVYWYQQSLDQGLQFLIQYYNGEERAKGNILERFSAQQFPDLHSELNLSSLELGDSALYFCASSVGTMNTEAFFGQGTRLTVV.